This T cell receptor (beta chain) was captured by sequencing in a study of neoadjuvant nivolumab and ipilimumab in lung cancer. Clones were sequenced by immunoSEQ multiplex PCR, and TCRdb holds only the in-frame ones, with some missing. The sample gives 9,500 to 10,000 clones, 75% to 80% of which show up once; 6.5% to 9% is in the top ten. This clone has a handful of counts. The antigen is undetermined. Trimming removed 11 bases from V and 4 bases from J; junction bases left unmatched: 10. The CDR3 is 13 residues long. The V gene's germline CDR1 is MNHEY and CDR2 SVGAGI. Whole-study results and caveats: Only two of four nivolumab-treated tumors gained richness and clonality by surgery.

This specimen consisted of tumor tissue, obtained after neoadjuvant nivolumab, alone or with ipilimumab, at or shortly before surgery. The sequence came from an adult with non-small cell lung cancer. Some clones in this sample may be carry-over from other donors' samples. V gene TRBV6-5 combines with J gene TRBJ1-1, with 7 bases fitting TRBD1. The CDR3 DNA reads as TGTGCCTCCCTTAGGGAGGGGGCCACTGAAGCTTTCTTT. Translating gives CASLREGATEAFF.